Listed below are T cell receptor beta chains from one sample, sequenced in a study of PD-1 blockade in classical Hodgkin lymphoma. TCRdb keeps only in-frame clones here, not all; method: immunoSEQ multiplex PCR. Of 12,000 to 15,000 clones in the sample, around 83% were seen once. Sequenced material: peripheral blood mononuclear cells (PBMCs), taken at baseline. The receptor set was obtained from a human donor with classical Hodgkin lymphoma. CDR3s include the opening cysteine and the closing phenylalanine or tryptophan. The D gene is left open where the match is weak. A row's size may be missing; if present it is once, few, many or a size class.

v_gene: TRBV5-1; abundance: -; j_gene: TRBJ1-1; d_gene: -; CDR3aa: CASSLEVPSEAFF; CDR3nt: TGCGCCAGCAGCTTGGAAGTTCCCAGTGAAGCTTTCTTT
v_gene: TRBV29-1; abundance: -; j_gene: TRBJ1-1; d_gene: -; CDR3aa: CSVQRPTEAFF; CDR3nt: TGCAGCGTTCAGAGGCCTACTGAAGCTTTCTTT
v_gene: TRBV11-2; abundance: few; j_gene: TRBJ2-1; d_gene: -; CDR3aa: CASSLEPGAYNEQFF; CDR3nt: TGTGCCAGCAGCTTAGAGCCCGGGGCTTACAATGAGCAGTTCTTC
v_gene: TRBV25-1; abundance: -; j_gene: TRBJ2-7; d_gene: -; CDR3aa: CASSVEGSYEQYF; CDR3nt: TGTGCCAGCAGTGTCGAGGGGTCCTACGAGCAGTACTTC
v_gene: TRBV5-6; abundance: -; j_gene: TRBJ2-7; d_gene: -; CDR3aa: CASSLRQLEQYF; CDR3nt: TGTGCCAGCAGCCTGCGACAGCTGGAGCAGTACTTC
v_gene: TRBV4-3; abundance: medium-sized; j_gene: TRBJ1-6; d_gene: -; CDR3aa: CASSQDSGGNSPLHF; CDR3nt: TGCGCCAGCAGCCAAGACTCGGGTGGGAATTCACCCCTCCACTTT
v_gene: TRBV13; abundance: -; j_gene: TRBJ1-2; d_gene: -; CDR3aa: CASSSGTNAYGYTF; CDR3nt: TGTGCCAGCAGCTCAGGAACAAACGCCTATGGCTACACCTTC
v_gene: TRBV4-1; abundance: -; j_gene: TRBJ2-1; d_gene: TRBD1; CDR3aa: CASSQDRGLSYYNEQFF; CDR3nt: TGCGCCAGCAGCCAAGACAGGGGGTTATCCTACTACAATGAGCAGTTCTTC
v_gene: TRBV19; abundance: few; j_gene: TRBJ1-5; d_gene: -; CDR3aa: CASSIGEMGQPQHF; CDR3nt: TGTGCCAGTAGTATAGGGGAGATGGGTCAGCCCCAGCATTTT
v_gene: TRBV14; abundance: -; j_gene: TRBJ2-5; d_gene: -; CDR3aa: CASSQPSRGKYQETQYF; CDR3nt: TGTGCCAGCAGCCAACCGTCGAGGGGGAAGTACCAAGAGACCCAGTACTTC
v_gene: TRBV27; abundance: -; j_gene: TRBJ2-3; d_gene: TRBD1; CDR3aa: CASSLRTGGTDTQYF; CDR3nt: TGTGCCAGCAGTCTCCGGACAGGGGGGACAGATACGCAGTATTTT
v_gene: TRBV5-1; abundance: once; j_gene: TRBJ2-4; d_gene: -; CDR3aa: CASSTWPQSAKNIQYF; CDR3nt: TGCGCCAGCAGCACATGGCCCCAATCTGCCAAAAACATTCAGTACTTC
v_gene: TRBV4-1; abundance: -; j_gene: TRBJ2-5; d_gene: TRBD2; CDR3aa: CASSQGAGKETQYF; CDR3nt: TGCGCCAGCAGCCAGGGAGCGGGGAAAGAGACCCAGTACTTC
v_gene: TRBV7-9; abundance: few; j_gene: TRBJ1-1; d_gene: -; CDR3aa: CASRPGPGRTEAFF; CDR3nt: TGTGCCAGCAGGCCTGGGCCCGGCCGCACTGAAGCTTTCTTT
v_gene: TRBV28; abundance: -; j_gene: TRBJ2-7; d_gene: TRBD1; CDR3aa: CASSFVTGLGEQYF; CDR3nt: TGTGCCAGCAGTTTTGTGACAGGGCTCGGAGAGCAGTACTTC
v_gene: TRBV30; abundance: -; j_gene: TRBJ1-6; d_gene: -; CDR3aa: CAWSLSLFTLHF; CDR3nt: TGTGCCTGGAGTCTCTCCCTGTTCACCCTCCACTTT
v_gene: TRBV5-4; abundance: -; j_gene: TRBJ2-7; d_gene: -; CDR3aa: CASSLFHEQYF; CDR3nt: TGTGCCAGCAGCTTGTTCCACGAGCAGTACTTC
v_gene: TRBV27; abundance: few; j_gene: TRBJ2-1; d_gene: -; CDR3aa: CASSLNGNEQFF; CDR3nt: TGTGCCAGCAGTTTAAACGGGAATGAGCAGTTCTTC
v_gene: TRBV7-9; abundance: -; j_gene: TRBJ1-2; d_gene: -; CDR3aa: CASSLVGGAMGYTF; CDR3nt: TGTGCCAGCAGCTTAGTTGGCGGAGCGATGGGCTACACCTTC
v_gene: TRBV9; abundance: -; j_gene: TRBJ2-1; d_gene: -; CDR3aa: CASSEDAGDYNEQFF; CDR3nt: TGTGCCAGCAGCGAGGACGCGGGCGACTACAATGAGCAGTTCTTC
v_gene: TRBV4-1; abundance: -; j_gene: TRBJ2-7; d_gene: TRBD1; CDR3aa: CASSQTGTGLHEQYF; CDR3nt: TGCGCCAGCAGCCAAACTGGGACAGGGCTCCACGAGCAGTACTTC
v_gene: TRBV19; abundance: -; j_gene: TRBJ2-7; d_gene: TRBD1; CDR3aa: CASNPNADRGYEQYF; CDR3nt: TGTGCCAGTAACCCAAATGCGGACAGGGGCTACGAGCAGTACTTC
v_gene: TRBV15; abundance: once; j_gene: TRBJ1-2; d_gene: -; CDR3aa: CATSRDNRVPYYGYTF; CDR3nt: TGTGCCACCAGCAGAGACAACAGGGTTCCCTACTATGGCTACACCTTC
v_gene: TRBV19; abundance: -; j_gene: TRBJ1-1; d_gene: -; CDR3aa: CASSIGLQTEAFF; CDR3nt: TGTGCCAGTAGTATAGGTTTACAGACTGAAGCTTTCTTT
v_gene: TRBV7-2; abundance: once; j_gene: TRBJ2-1; d_gene: TRBD2; CDR3aa: CASSSGTSSNEQFF; CDR3nt: TGTGCCAGCAGCTCCGGGACTAGCAGCAATGAGCAGTTCTTC
v_gene: TRBV9; abundance: -; j_gene: TRBJ2-3; d_gene: -; CDR3aa: CASSVGGDGTDTQYF; CDR3nt: TGTGCCAGCAGCGTAGGCGGTGACGGCACAGATACGCAGTATTTT